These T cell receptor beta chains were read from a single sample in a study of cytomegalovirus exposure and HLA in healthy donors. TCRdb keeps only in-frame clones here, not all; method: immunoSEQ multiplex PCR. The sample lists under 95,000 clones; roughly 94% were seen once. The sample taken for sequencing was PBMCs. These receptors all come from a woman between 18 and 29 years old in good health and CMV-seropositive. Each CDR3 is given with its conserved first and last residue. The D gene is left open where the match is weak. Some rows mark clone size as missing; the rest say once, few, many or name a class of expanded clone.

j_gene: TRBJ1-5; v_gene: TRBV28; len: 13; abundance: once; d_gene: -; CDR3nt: TGTGCCAGCAAGAGGCAGACCAATCAGCCCCAGCATTTT; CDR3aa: CASKRQTNQPQHF
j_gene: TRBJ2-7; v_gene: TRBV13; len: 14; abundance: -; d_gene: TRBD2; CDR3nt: TGTGCCAGCAGCTCCGGGACTAGCTCCTACGAGCAGTACTTC; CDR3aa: CASSSGTSSYEQYF
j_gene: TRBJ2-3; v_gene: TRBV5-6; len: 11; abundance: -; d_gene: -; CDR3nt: TGTGCCAGCAGCTTCCGTAGAACGCAGTATTTT; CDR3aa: CASSFRRTQYF
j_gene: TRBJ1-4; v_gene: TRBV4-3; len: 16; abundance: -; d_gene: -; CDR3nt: TGCGCCAGCAGCCTTGACCCCAGGGCAACTAATGAAAAACTGTTTTTT; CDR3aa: CASSLDPRATNEKLFF
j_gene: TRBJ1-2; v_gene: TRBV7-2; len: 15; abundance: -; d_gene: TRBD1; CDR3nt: TGTGCCAGCAGCCGAGAAGTACAGGGGGCGTCTGGCTACACCTTC; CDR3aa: CASSREVQGASGYTF
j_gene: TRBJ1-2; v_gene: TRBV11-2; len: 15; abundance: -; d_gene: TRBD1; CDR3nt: TGTGCCAGCAGCTTCCGACAGGGGGTTAACTATGGCTACACCTTC; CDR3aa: CASSFRQGVNYGYTF
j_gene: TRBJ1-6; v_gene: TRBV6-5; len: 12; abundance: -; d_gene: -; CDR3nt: TGTGCCAGCAGTTATCCGAATTCACCCCTCCACTTT; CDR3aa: CASSYPNSPLHF
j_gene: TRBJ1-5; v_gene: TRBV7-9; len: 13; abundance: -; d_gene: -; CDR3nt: TGTGCCAGCAGCTTATTAGGGGAACAGCCCCAGCATTTT; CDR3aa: CASSLLGEQPQHF
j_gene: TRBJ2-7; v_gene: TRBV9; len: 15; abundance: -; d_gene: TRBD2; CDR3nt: TGTGCCAGCAGCCTGGGACTAGCGGGCTCCTACGAGCAGTACTTC; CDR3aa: CASSLGLAGSYEQYF
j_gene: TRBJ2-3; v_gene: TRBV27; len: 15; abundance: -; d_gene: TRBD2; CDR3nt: TGTGCCAGCAGTGTAGCGGGGGGGAATACAGATACGCAGTATTTT; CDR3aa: CASSVAGGNTDTQYF
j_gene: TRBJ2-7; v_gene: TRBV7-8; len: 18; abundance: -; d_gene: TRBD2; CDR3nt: TGTGCCAGCACACGCACGGAGGAAGACCTAGCGGGAGGTTACGAGCAGTACTTC; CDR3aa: CASTRTEEDLAGGYEQYF
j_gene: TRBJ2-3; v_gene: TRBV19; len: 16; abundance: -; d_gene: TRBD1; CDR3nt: TGTGCCAGTAGTCCTTCCGGGACAGGGGGCTGGGATACGCAGTATTTT; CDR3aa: CASSPSGTGGWDTQYF
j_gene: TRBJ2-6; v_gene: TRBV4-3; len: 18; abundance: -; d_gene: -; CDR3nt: TGCGCCAGCAGCCAAGATTTCAACAAACGCTCTGGGGCCAACGTCCTGACTTTC; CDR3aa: CASSQDFNKRSGANVLTF
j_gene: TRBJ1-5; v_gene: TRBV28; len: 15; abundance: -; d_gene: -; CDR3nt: TGTGCCAGCAAAGCGTCGCTATATAGCAATCAGCCCCAGCATTTT; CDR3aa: CASKASLYSNQPQHF
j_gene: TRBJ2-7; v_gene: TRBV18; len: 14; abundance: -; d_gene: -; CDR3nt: TGTGCCAGCTCACCATCAGGGGATGTCTACGAGCAGTACTTC; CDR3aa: CASSPSGDVYEQYF
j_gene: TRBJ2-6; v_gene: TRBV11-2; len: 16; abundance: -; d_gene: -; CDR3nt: TGTGCCAGCAGCTCAACCCGAGGCTCTGGGGCCAACGTCCTGACTTTC; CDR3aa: CASSSTRGSGANVLTF
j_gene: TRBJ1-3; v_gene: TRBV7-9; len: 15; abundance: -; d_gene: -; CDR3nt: TGTGCCAGCAGCTTATACAGGGCCTCTGGAAACACCATATATTTT; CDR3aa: CASSLYRASGNTIYF
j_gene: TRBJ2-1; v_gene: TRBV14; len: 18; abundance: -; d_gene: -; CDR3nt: TGTGCCAGCAGCCAAGACCCCATTCGGGCTAGGGGTTTCAATGAGCAGTTCTTC; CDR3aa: CASSQDPIRARGFNEQFF
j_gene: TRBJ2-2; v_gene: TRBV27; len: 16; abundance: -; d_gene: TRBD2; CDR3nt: TGTGCCAGCAGGATACTAGCGGTGGCGAACACCGGGGAGCTGTTTTTT; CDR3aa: CASRILAVANTGELFF
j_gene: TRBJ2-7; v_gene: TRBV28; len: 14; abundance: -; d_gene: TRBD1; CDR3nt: TGTGCCAGCAGTCCAGCAACAGGGGGCGGCGAGCAGTACTTC; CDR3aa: CASSPATGGGEQYF
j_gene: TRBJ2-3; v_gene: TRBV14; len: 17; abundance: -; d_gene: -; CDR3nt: TGTGCCAGCAGCCAAGAGTGGGGGCTGAGGGGCACAGATACGCAGTATTTT; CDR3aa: CASSQEWGLRGTDTQYF
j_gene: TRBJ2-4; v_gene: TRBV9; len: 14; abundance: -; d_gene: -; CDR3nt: TGTGCCAGCAGCGCGGACAGCGGCAAAAACATTCAGTACTTC; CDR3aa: CASSADSGKNIQYF
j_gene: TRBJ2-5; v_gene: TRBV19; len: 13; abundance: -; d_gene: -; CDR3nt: TGTGCCAGTAGTATAGATACGGGAGAGACCCAGTACTTC; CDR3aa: CASSIDTGETQYF
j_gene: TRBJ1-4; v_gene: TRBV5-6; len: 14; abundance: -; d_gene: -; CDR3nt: TGTGCCAGCACCGAGACAGTTACTAATGAAAAACTGTTTTTT; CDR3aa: CASTETVTNEKLFF
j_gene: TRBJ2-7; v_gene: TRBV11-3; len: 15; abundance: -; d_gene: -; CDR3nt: TGTGCCAGCAGCCCACGGGAATCCGCCGGCTACGAGCAGTACTTC; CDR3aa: CASSPRESAGYEQYF
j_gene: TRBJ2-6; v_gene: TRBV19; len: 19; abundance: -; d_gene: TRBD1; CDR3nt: TGTGCCAGTAGTACCCCAAAACAGGGGGTGAGGACTGGGGCCAACGTCCTGACTTTC; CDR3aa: CASSTPKQGVRTGANVLTF
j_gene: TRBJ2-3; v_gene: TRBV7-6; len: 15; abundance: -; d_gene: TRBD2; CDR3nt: TGTGCCAGCAGCCGAGCGGGGGGAAGCACAGATACGCAGTATTTT; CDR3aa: CASSRAGGSTDTQYF
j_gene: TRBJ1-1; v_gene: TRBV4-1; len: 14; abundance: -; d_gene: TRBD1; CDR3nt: TGCGCCAGCAGCACCCGGACAGGTTACACTGAAGCTTTCTTT; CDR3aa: CASSTRTGYTEAFF
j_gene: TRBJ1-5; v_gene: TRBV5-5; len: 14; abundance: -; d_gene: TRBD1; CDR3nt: TGTGCCAGCAGCTATGACAGGGGTAATCAGCCCCAGCATTTT; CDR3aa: CASSYDRGNQPQHF
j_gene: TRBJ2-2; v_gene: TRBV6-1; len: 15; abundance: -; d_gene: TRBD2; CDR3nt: TGTGCCAGCAGTGGGCTAGCGGGGAACACCGGGGAGCTGTTTTTT; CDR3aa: CASSGLAGNTGELFF
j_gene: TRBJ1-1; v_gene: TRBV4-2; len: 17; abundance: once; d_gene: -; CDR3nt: TGTGCCAGCAGCCAAGAGAGGGATACTACAGGGATCACTGAAGCTTTCTTT; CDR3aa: CASSQERDTTGITEAFF
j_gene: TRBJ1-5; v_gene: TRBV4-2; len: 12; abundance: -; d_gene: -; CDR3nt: TGTGCCAGCAGCCAAGATATGCAGCCCCAGCATTTT; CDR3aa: CASSQDMQPQHF
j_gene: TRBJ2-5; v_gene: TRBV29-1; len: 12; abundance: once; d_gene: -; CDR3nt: TGCAGCGTCGGACAGCTCCAAGAGACCCAGTACTTC; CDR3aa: CSVGQLQETQYF
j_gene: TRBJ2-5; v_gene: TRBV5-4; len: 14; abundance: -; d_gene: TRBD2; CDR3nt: TGTGCCAGCAGATCTGCCGGGACTAGAGAGACCCAGTACTTC; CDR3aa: CASRSAGTRETQYF
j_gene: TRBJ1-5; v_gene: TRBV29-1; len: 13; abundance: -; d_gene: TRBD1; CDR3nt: TGCAGCGTTGCAGGGGGCGCGGGTCAGCCCCAGCATTTT; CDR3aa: CSVAGGAGQPQHF
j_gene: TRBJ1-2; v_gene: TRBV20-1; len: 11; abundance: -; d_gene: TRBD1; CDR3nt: TGCAGTGCCGACAGGGTCTATGGCTACACCTTC; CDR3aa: CSADRVYGYTF
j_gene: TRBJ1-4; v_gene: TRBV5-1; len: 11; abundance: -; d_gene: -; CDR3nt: TGCGCCAGCAGCTCAGATGAAAAACTGTTTTTT; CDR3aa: CASSSDEKLFF
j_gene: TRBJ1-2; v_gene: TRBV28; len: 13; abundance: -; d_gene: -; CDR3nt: TGTGCCAGCAGTTTGGGGCAGGGGTCTGGCTACACCTTC; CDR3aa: CASSLGQGSGYTF
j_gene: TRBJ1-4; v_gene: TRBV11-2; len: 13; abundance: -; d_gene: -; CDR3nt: TGTGCCAGCAGCTTAGACAGAAATGAAAAACTGTTTTTT; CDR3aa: CASSLDRNEKLFF
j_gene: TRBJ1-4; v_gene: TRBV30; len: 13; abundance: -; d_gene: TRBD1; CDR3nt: TGTGCCTGGAGTCCCGGGACAGAAGAAAAACTGTTTTTT; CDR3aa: CAWSPGTEEKLFF
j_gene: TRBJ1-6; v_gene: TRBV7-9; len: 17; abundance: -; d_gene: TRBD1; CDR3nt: TGTGCCAGCAGCTCCCGACAGGGGGGTTTGGAGAATTCACCCCTCCACTTT; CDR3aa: CASSSRQGGLENSPLHF
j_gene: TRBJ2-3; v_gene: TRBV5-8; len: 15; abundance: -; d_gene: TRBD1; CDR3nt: TGTGCCAGCAGCCCAGGACAGGGGATGACAGATACGCAGTATTTT; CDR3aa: CASSPGQGMTDTQYF
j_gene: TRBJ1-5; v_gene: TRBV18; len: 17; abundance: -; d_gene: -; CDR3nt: TGTGCCAGCTCACCTCTATCTCCCACCTATAGCAATCAGCCCCAGCATTTT; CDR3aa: CASSPLSPTYSNQPQHF
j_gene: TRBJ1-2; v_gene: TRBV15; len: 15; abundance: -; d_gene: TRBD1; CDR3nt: TGTGCCACCAGCAGAGATAGGACAGGGAGTTCCGGCTACACCTTC; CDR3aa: CATSRDRTGSSGYTF
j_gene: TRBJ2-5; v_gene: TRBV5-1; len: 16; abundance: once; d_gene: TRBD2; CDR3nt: TGCGCCAGCAGCTTGGGTCTTGGGAGGGGACAAGAGACCCAGTACTTC; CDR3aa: CASSLGLGRGQETQYF
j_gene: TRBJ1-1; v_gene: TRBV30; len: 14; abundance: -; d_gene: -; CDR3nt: TGTGCCTGGAGTCCTGACATCATGAACACTGAAGCTTTCTTT; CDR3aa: CAWSPDIMNTEAFF
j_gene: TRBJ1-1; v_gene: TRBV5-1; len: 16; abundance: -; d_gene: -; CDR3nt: TGCGCCAGCAGCTTGGAAGGTTTGGGAGGGGGCACTGAAGCTTTCTTT; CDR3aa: CASSLEGLGGGTEAFF
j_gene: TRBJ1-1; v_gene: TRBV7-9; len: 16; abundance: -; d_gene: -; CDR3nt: TGTGCCAGCAGCTTCGGGAGGGTACAAGGGGACACTGAAGCTTTCTTT; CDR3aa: CASSFGRVQGDTEAFF
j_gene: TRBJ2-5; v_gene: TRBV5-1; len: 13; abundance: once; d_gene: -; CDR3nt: TGCGCCAGCAGACAGGGCGAGGGGGAGACCCAGTACTTC; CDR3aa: CASRQGEGETQYF
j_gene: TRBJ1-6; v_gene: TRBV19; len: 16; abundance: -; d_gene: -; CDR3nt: TGTGCCAGTAGTATAGTCCGAGCGGGGACAAATTCACCCCTCCACTTT; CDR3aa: CASSIVRAGTNSPLHF
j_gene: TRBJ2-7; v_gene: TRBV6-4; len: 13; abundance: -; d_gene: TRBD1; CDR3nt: TGTGCCAGCAGCCGGGACAGGGCAGGGGAGCAGTACTTC; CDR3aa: CASSRDRAGEQYF
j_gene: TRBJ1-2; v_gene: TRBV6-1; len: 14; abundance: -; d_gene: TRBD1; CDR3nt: TGTGCCAGCATGGACAGGGGCGCTTCCTATGGCTACACCTTC; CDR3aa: CASMDRGASYGYTF
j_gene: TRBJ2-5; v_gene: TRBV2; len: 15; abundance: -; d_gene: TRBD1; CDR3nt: TGTGCCAGCGGTGTCATACAGGGGCTGCAAGAGACCCAGTACTTC; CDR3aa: CASGVIQGLQETQYF
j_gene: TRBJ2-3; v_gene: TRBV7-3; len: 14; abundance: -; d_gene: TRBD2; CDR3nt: TGTGCCAGCAGCCCACTAGCGGGGGGGGATACGCAGTATTTT; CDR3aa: CASSPLAGGDTQYF
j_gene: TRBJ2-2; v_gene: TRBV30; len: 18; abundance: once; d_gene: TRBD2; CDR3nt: TGTGCCTGGAGTACGACTAGCGGCGCGTACCCGGTCACCGGGGAGCTGTTTTTT; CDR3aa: CAWSTTSGAYPVTGELFF
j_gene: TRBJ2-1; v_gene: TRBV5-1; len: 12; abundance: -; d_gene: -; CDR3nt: TGCGCCAGCAGCTTGAATACTGGTGAGCAGTTCTTC; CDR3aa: CASSLNTGEQFF
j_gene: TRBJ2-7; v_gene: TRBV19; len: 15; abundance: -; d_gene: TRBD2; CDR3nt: TGTGCCAGTAGTATCGGGCTAGCGGGGACCTACGAGCAGTACTTC; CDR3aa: CASSIGLAGTYEQYF